This T cell receptor beta chain was profiled in a study of blood T cells in healthy people across ages (dated by TCRdb to 2013 to 2016). Broadly, across the study: In model experiments, roughly one uniquely barcoded TCR beta cDNA molecule per two T cells was captured by template switching. Age-related changes in TCR beta repertoire diversity were measured in the study by deep sequencing normalized with unique cDNA molecular identifiers. Four age groups were formed from the donors: young (average approximately 15 years), middle-aged (around 41), aged (around 62) and long-lived (about 80). To avoid experimental bias, donors of different ages were spread randomly across the sequencing lanes. The study analyzed two additional independent replicas of 1 million unique cDNA reads from the same blood draw for two donors, one aged 18 to 30 and one aged 80 or older.

Results and caveats for the whole study, not just this receptor: Because the CMV infection status of the donors was unknown, age-related changes in expanded clonotypes may potentially have been confounded. The percentage of naive T cells measured by flow cytometry correlated strongly with observed TCR beta diversity. The long-lived group showed more naive CD4+ T cells, fewer expanded clones and increased TCR diversity than the aged group, suggesting age selection. Estimates of total diversity from one million sequenced T cells were regarded as lower bounds and underestimates. Because profiling used bulk unsorted PBMCs, naive and antigen-experienced compartments could not be compared conclusively. As age increased, observed TCR beta diversity per million T cells dropped in a roughly linear way, and a significant reduction was already evident by age roughly 40.

Receptors were amplified or captured by 5' RACE. The sequencer was an Illumina HiSeq 2500. A second PCR of about 7 to 12 cycles was run with a J-beta primer mix and a sample-barcoded 5' primer. Each TCR beta cDNA molecule received a unique molecular identifier from a template-switch 5' adaptor carrying 12 random nucleotides. Each sample yielded at least 2.5 million CDR3-containing paired-end reads. All of the RNA was converted into first-strand cDNA using the Mint cDNA synthesis kit, with a TRBC-specific oligonucleotide serving as the primer. Following uracil-DNA glycosylase treatment, all cDNA underwent a first 18-cycle PCR with the universal primers M1SS and BC2_uni_R. In the source study's methods: For normalization, 1 million high-quality reads were randomly selected from each sample, with every read carrying a distinct molecular identifier. Reads sharing molecular identifiers were discarded rather than binned into consensus sequences. MiTCR, run with a Q25 quality threshold and the strictest error-elimination algorithm, handled CDR3 identification, clonotype clustering and error correction. A nonparametric unseen species model with Euler transformation was used to estimate lower-bound total TCR beta diversity. In TCRdb, the public reads were trimmed at Q25 with fastp and aligned with MiXCR, with productive beta chains retained. Each CDR3 protein gets just one entry, which takes the most common genes and DNA from the rows behind it. These V and J calls are TCRdb output, not the study's own analysis. The sample contains 1.5 million to 2 million distinct CDR3 sequences, approximately 30% of them found a single time. The ten largest clones add up to 7.7% of the sample.

Systemically healthy Caucasian individuals from Russia, some 38 in total and aged about 6 to 90 years, were included as donors. Each donor gave ten milliliters of peripheral blood, drawn into EDTA-treated Vacutainer tubes. Ficoll-Paque density-gradient centrifugation was used to isolate PBMCs, with at least 7 million obtained per sample. Trizol reagent was used to extract total RNA from PBMCs, with at least 6 micrograms per sample. Naive CD45RAhigh/CD27high T cell percentages were measured by flow cytometry on a PBMC aliquot from every donor. CDR1 and CDR2 are drawn from the germline V gene: MGHRA, YSYEKL. V is clipped by 0 bases and J by 5 bases, and the sequence between their germline boundaries is 14 bases long. Taken from cysteine to phenylalanine, the CDR3 has 16 residues. Only the CDR3 DNA stays, 48 bases, in frame from base 1. A single count supports this clonotype. Its antigen remains unidentified. Within one base of it there is no much larger clone, and no base qualities were kept. Single-read evidence is weak.

The V and J segments used are TRBV4-1 and TRBJ2-1, with the D gene too uncertain to name. Sequenced input: blood. This receptor was obtained from a woman in her 30s in good health. CDR3 loop: CASSQEWVAHDNEQFF. The base sequence is TGCGCCAGCAGCCAAGAGTGGGTGGCACATGACAATGAGCAGTTCTTC.